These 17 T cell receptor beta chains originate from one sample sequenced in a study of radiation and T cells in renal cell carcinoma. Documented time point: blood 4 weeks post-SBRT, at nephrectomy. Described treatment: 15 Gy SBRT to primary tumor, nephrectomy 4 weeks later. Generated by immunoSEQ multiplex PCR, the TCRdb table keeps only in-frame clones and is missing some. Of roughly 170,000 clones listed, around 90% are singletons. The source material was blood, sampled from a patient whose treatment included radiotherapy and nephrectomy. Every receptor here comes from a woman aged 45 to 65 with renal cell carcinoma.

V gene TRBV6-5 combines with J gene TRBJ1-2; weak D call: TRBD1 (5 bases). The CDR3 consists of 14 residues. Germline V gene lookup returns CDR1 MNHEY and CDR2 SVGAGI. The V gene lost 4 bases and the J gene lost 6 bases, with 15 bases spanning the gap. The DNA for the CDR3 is TGTGCCAGCAGTTTGGCCGGGAGGGGTGATGGCTACACCTTC. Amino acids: CASSLAGRGDGYTF.

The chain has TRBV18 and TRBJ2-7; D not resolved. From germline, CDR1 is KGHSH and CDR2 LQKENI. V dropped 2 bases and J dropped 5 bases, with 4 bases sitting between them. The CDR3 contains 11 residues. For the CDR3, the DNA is TGTGCCAGCTCACCAAAGAACGAGCAGTACTTC. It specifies CASSPKNEQYF. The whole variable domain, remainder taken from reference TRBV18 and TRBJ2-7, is NAGVMQNPRHLVRRRGQEARLRCSPMKGHSHVYWYRQLPEEGLKFMVYLQKENIIDESGMPKERFSAEFPKEGPSILRIQQVVRGDSAAYFCASSPKNEQYFGPGTRLTVT.

The CDR3 spells CASSNSGRCISGNTIYF. The CDR3 DNA is TGTGCCAGCAGCAATTCAGGCCGATGCATCTCTGGAAACACCATATATTTT. The rearrangement joins TRBV21-1 to TRBJ1-3; the DNA was not used to check the table's D call, TRBD1. TRBV21-1 is a pseudogene locus. There are 17 residues in the CDR3.

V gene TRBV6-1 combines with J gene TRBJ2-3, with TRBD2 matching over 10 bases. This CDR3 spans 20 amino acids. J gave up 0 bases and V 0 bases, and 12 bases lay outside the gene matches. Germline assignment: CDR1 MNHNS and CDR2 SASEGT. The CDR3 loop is CASSEAPSGGPFTSTDTQYF. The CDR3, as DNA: TGTGCCAGCAGTGAAGCTCCTAGCGGGGGCCCTTTCACTAGCACAGATACGCAGTATTTT.

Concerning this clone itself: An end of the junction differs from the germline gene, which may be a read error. Written as DNA, the CDR3 is TGTGCTAGCAGCGAAAACCCCTCTGGAGCGGGGGGGAACAATGAGCAGTTCTTC. This encodes CASSENPSGAGGNNEQFF. The V gene is TRBV7-7, the J gene TRBJ2-1; 10 bases agree with TRBD2. The CDR3 covers 18 residues. The germline V gene encodes CDR1 SSHAT and CDR2 FNYEAQ (reference sequence). Complete variable domain (other parts from reference TRBV7-7 and TRBJ2-1): GAGVSQSPRYKVTKRGQDVTLRCDPISSHATLYWYQQALGQGPEFLTYFNYEAQPDKSGLPSDRFSAERPEGSISTLTIQRTEQRDSAMYRCASSENPSGAGGNNEQFFGPGTRLTVL.

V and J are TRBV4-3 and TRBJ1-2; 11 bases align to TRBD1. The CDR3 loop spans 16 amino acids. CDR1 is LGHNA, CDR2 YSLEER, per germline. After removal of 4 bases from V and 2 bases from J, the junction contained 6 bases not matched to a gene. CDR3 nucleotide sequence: TGCGCCAGCAGCCCTTATGGGACAGGGGGAAACTATGGCTACACCTTC. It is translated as CASSPYGTGGNYGYTF.

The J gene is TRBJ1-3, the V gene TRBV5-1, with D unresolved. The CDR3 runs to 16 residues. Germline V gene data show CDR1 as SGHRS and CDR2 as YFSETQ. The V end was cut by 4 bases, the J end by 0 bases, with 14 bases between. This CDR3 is CASSPQSAHSGNTIYF. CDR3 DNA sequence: TGCGCCAGCAGCCCCCAATCGGCCCACTCTGGAAACACCATATATTTT.

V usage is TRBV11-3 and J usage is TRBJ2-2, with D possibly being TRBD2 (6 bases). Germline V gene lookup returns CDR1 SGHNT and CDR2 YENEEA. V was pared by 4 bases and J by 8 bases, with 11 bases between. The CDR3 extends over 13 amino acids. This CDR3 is CASSSTRRGELFF. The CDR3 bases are TGTGCCAGCAGCTCGACTAGAAGGGGGGAGCTGTTTTTT.

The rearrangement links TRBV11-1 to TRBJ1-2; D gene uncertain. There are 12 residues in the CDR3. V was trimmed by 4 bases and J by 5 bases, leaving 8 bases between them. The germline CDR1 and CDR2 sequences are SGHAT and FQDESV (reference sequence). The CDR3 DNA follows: TGTGCCAGCAGCTATAAAGAGTATGGCTACACCTTC. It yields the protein CASSYKEYGYTF.

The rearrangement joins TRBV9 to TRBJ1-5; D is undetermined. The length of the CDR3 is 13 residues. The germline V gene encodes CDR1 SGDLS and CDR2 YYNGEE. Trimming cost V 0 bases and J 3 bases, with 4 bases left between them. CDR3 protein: CASSVGANQPQHF. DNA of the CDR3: TGTGCCAGCAGCGTAGGGGCCAATCAGCCCCAGCATTTT.

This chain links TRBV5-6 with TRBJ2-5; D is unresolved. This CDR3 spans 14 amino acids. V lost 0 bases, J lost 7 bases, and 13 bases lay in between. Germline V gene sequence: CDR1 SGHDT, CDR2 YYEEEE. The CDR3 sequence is CASSLGRQWGTQYF. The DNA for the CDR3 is TGTGCCAGCAGCTTGGGACGTCAGTGGGGGACCCAGTACTTC.

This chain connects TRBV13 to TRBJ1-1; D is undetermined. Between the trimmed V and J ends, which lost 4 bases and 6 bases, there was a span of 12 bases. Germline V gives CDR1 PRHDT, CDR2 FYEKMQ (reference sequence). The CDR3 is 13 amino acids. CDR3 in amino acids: CASSSDLWAEAFF. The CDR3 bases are TGTGCCAGCAGCTCCGATTTATGGGCTGAAGCTTTCTTT.

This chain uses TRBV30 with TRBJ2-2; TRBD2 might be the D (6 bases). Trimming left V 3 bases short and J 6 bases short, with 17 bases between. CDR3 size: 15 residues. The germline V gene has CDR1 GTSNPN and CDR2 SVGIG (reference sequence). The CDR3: CAWRPRDFGPGELFF. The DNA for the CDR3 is TGTGCCTGGAGACCCCGGGACTTCGGTCCCGGGGAGCTGTTTTTT.

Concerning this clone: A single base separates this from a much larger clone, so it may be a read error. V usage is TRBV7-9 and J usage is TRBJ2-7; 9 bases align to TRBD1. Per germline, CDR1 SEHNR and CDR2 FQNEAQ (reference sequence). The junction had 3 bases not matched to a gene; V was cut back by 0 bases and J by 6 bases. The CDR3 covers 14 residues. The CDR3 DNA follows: TGTGCCAGCAGCTTAGCGGGACAGGGAAGCGAGCAGTACTTC. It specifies CASSLAGQGSEQYF.

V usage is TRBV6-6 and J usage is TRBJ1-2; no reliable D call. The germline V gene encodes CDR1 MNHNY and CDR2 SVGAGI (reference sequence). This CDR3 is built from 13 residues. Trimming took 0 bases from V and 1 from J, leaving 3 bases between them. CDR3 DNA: TGTGCCAGCAGTTACTCAAGTAACTATGGCTACACCTTC. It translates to CASSYSSNYGYTF.

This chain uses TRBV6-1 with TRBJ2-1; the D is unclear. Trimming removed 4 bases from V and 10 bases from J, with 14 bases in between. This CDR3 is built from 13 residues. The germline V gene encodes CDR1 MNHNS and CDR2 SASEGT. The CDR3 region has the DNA TGTGCCAGCAGTGCATTCGAGGACCGCGAGCAGTTCTTC. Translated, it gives CASSAFEDREQFF.

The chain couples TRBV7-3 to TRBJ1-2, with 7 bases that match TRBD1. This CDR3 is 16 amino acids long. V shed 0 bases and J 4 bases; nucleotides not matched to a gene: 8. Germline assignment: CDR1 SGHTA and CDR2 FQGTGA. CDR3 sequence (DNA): TGTGCCAGCAGCTTAACGGCCCAGGGGGGACTCTATGGCTACACCTTC. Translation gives CASSLTAQGGLYGYTF.